A single sample gave rise to the 12 T cell receptor beta chains below, sequenced in a study of T cell clonotyping in hematopoietic cell transplantation. The sample's time point: recipient sample about 28 days before transplant, after cytoreduction. Data came from immunoSEQ multiplex PCR; TCRdb stores just in-frame clones and leaves some out. This table holds approximately 19,000 clones, 86% found once. The material was peripheral blood mononuclear cells, obtained before stem cell transplant. All receptors come from a man between 45 and 60 years old with acute myeloid leukemia. Some clones in this sample may be carry-over from other donors' samples.

In its sample, this clone was seen once. This chain uses TRBV7-2 with TRBJ1-4; D ambiguous. V lost 3 bases and J 3 bases, leaving 11 bases between the germline ends. Germline V lookup: CDR1 SGHTA, CDR2 FQGNSA. The CDR3 has 15 residues. The CDR3 here is CASSFGSVSNEKLFF. CDR3 bases: TGTGCCAGCAGCTTTGGGTCGGTATCTAATGAAAAACTGTTTTTT. The full variable domain, in which reference TRBV7-2 and TRBJ1-4 provide the parts outside the CDR3, is GAGVSQSPSNKVTEKGKDVELRCDPISGHTALYWYRQSLGQGLEFLIYFQGNSAPDKSGLPSDRFSAERTGGSVSTLTIQRTQQEDSAVYLCASSFGSVSNEKLFFGSGTQLSVL.

The chain joins TRBV6-6 to TRBJ1-1, with a possible D match to TRBD1 (6 bases). The germline V gene encodes CDR1 MNHNY and CDR2 SVGAGI (reference sequence). Between the trimmed V and J ends, which lost 2 bases and 8 bases, there was a span of 15 bases. The CDR3 covers 14 residues. This chain's CDR3 is CASSYGGAGPEAFF. CDR3 nucleotides: TGTGCCAGCAGTTACGGGGGCGCGGGCCCAGAAGCTTTCTTT.

This sequence joins TRBV7-2 and TRBJ2-2, with 7 bases fitting TRBD1. The V and J ends lost 6 bases and 5 bases, in that order; junction bases with no gene match: 9. The germline V gene has CDR1 SGHTA and CDR2 FQGNSA. This CDR3 is 15 amino acids long. As DNA, the CDR3 is TGTGCCAGCAGTCCCCGACAGGGCGAGACCGGGGAGCTGTTTTTT. Amino acids: CASSPRQGETGELFF. Filled out from reference TRBV7-2 and TRBJ2-2, the complete variable domain reads GAGVSQSPSNKVTEKGKDVELRCDPISGHTALYWYRQSLGQGLEFLIYFQGNSAPDKSGLPSDRFSAERTGGSVSTLTIQRTQQEDSAVYLCASSPRQGETGELFFGEGSRLTVL.

The chain uses TRBV5-1 and TRBJ1-3; 8 bases fit TRBD1. The ends lost 3 bases at V and 6 bases at J; junction bases unmatched: 11. Per the germline V gene, CDR1 is SGHRS and CDR2 is YFSETQ. The CDR3 contains 16 residues. The CDR3, as DNA: TGCGCCAGCAGCTCAGGACAGGGCGTCGCGGAAAACACCATATATTTT. This sequence encodes CASSSGQGVAENTIYF.

The V gene is TRBV10-2, the J gene TRBJ2-1; 9 bases agree with TRBD1. Germline values: CDR1 WSHSY, CDR2 SAAADI. There are 14 residues in the CDR3. The junction had 6 bases not matched to a gene; V was cut back by 6 bases and J by 6 bases. CDR3: CASSGTGNLNEQFF. For the CDR3, the DNA is TGCGCCAGCAGCGGGACAGGGAACCTCAATGAGCAGTTCTTC.

The chain joins TRBV2 to TRBJ2-1, with D perhaps matching TRBD2 (5 bases). The germline V and J ends were trimmed by 4 bases and 3 bases, with 7 bases remaining between them. The CDR3 covers 13 residues. In germline, CDR1 is SNHLY, CDR2 FYNNEI. DNA of the CDR3: TGTGCCAGCAGTGGACTAAACTACAATGAGCAGTTCTTC. Its protein product is CASSGLNYNEQFF.

The CDR3 coding sequence is TGTGCCAGCAATCCTGTTGGCTCCTACGAGCAGTACTTC. This gives the protein CASNPVGSYEQYF. The chain is built from TRBV2 and TRBJ2-7; no clear D gene. The ends were cut back, 7 bases at V and 0 bases at J, with 10 bases in the middle. This CDR3 contains 13 residues. The germline gives CDR1 SNHLY, CDR2 FYNNEI. The variable domain in full, completed from reference TRBV2 and TRBJ2-7, reads EPEVTQTPSHQVTQMGQEVILRCVPISNHLYFYWYRQILGQKVEFLVSFYNNEISEKSEIFDDQFSVERPDGSNFTLKIRSTKLEDSAMYFCASNPVGSYEQYFGPGTRLTVT.

The rearrangement joins TRBV30 to TRBJ2-7, with TRBD2 matching over 7 bases. The CDR3 consists of 13 residues. V was clipped by 3 bases and J by 2 bases; unmatched bases: 4. Germline-derived CDR1 and CDR2 are GTSNPN and SVGIG (reference sequence). This chain's CDR3 is CAWRGGVTYEQYF. CDR3 sequence (DNA): TGTGCCTGGAGGGGGGGGGTGACCTACGAGCAGTACTTC.

The chain links TRBV28 to TRBJ2-7; D may be TRBD2 (5 bases). Germline V gene data show CDR1 as MDHEN and CDR2 as SYDVKM. V lost 10 bases and J 0 bases, leaving 16 bases between the germline ends. The CDR3 is made up of 14 amino acids. The CDR3 region is CATDGLQPSYEQYF. DNA of the CDR3: TGTGCCACCGATGGACTGCAACCCTCCTACGAGCAGTACTTC.

The chain recombines TRBV7-9 with TRBJ1-1; D not resolved. The germline V and J ends were trimmed by 2 bases and 8 bases, with 6 bases remaining between them. Germline V gene data show CDR1 as SEHNR and CDR2 as FQNEAQ (reference sequence). This CDR3 is 11 amino acids long. In nucleotides, the CDR3 is TGTGCCAGCAGCTTAACCAGGGAAGCTTTCTTT. Translated: CASSLTREAFF. Variable domain in full (rest from reference TRBV7-9 and TRBJ1-1): DTGVSQNPRHKITKRGQNVTFRCDPISEHNRLYWYRQTLGQGPEFLTYFQNEAQLEKSRLLSDRFSAERPKGSFSTLEIQRTEQGDSAMYLCASSLTREAFFGQGTRLTVV.

This clone was detected once. V and J are TRBV6-6 and TRBJ2-3, with D uncertain. This CDR3 contains 14 residues. Germline V gene lookup returns CDR1 MNHNY and CDR2 SVGAGI (reference sequence). Trimming left V 4 bases short and J 0 bases short, with 8 bases between. The DNA of the CDR3 is TGTGCCAGCAGTTCGAGCAGGAGCACAGATACGCAGTATTTT. This translates into CASSSSRSTDTQYF.

The chain uses TRBV5-1 and TRBJ1-1, with D unresolved. This CDR3 has 11 residues. Germline V CDR1 and CDR2: SGHRS, YFSETQ. V lost 5 bases and J 2 bases, leaving 4 bases between the germline ends. CDR3 in amino acids: CASRTNTEAFF. In nucleotides, the CDR3 is TGCGCCAGCAGAACCAACACTGAAGCTTTCTTT.